These T cell receptor beta chains were read from a single sample in a study of OX40 agonist ivuxolimab in advanced cancers. The assay was immunoSEQ multiplex PCR, and TCRdb's table has in-frame clones only and misses some. The sample consists of 60,000 or so clones, roughly 85% of them appearing once. This specimen was CD4+ or CD8+ T cells sorted from blood, taken in a trial of the OX40 agonist ivuxolimab. The source of these receptors is an adult with an advanced solid tumor such as melanoma, head and neck, liver or kidney cancer. The CDR3 runs from the conserved cysteine through the conserved F or W. The size of a clone is reported for some rows only, either as once, few or many, or as a class for expanded clones.

>TRBJ2-2|NA|TRBV5-1
CASSSGQLNTGELFF
>TRBJ1-1|NA|TRBV15
CATSSPSFGSMNTEAFF
>TRBJ1-5|few|TRBV30
CAWSPTGRDSNQPQHF
>TRBJ2-1|NA|TRBV15
CATSLKGGIDEQFF
>TRBJ2-1|NA|TRBV15
CATSRDVPGEQFF
>TRBJ2-5|NA|TRBV27
CASSRGQQQETQYF
>TRBJ2-2|NA|TRBV7-3
CASSLIRTGELFF
>TRBJ1-5|NA|TRBV2
CASRFGQGIAQPQHF
>TRBJ2-2|NA|TRBV4-2
CASGPLAGGRNTGELFF
>TRBJ1-6|NA|TRBV19
CASRMLTGDYNSPLHF
>TRBJ2-2|NA|TRBV5-5
CASRDGTGVPGELFF
>TRBJ2-7|NA|TRBV7-7
CASSLLSGSEQYF
>TRBJ2-1|NA|TRBV5-4
CASSDRDRSYNEQFF
>TRBJ2-7|once|TRBV7-2
CASTGRRGSSGEQYF